This T cell receptor beta chain was recovered during a study of long-term antiretroviral therapy in people with HIV. Study at large: In the earliest collections, sampling predates the 2015 immediate-ART recommendation by about a decade.

An immunoSEQ assay, version v3.0, was performed at survey level. Measured with immunoSEQ multiplex PCR; TCRdb has only the in-frame clones, and not every one. The table shows roughly 17,000 clones, with around 95% occurring only once. The study's findings and limits: The study found that diversity rose after ART but stayed below transplant donor controls.

To note about this clone: No antigen is known for it.

The CDR3 runs to 15 residues. Trimming removed 10 bases from V and 1 base from J, with 19 bases in between. CDR1 is MDHEN, CDR2 SYDVKM, per germline. The J gene is TRBJ1-1, the V gene TRBV28; a possible D gene is TRBD1 (5 bases). The sequencing used unsorted PBMCs, collected 10 to 13 years after starting antiretroviral therapy. This receptor was identified in a man aged 30 to 45 with HIV. This CDR3 is CATKPLGRPNTEAFF. The CDR3 coding sequence is TGTGCCACCAAACCCCTGGGACGGCCGAACACTGAAGCTTTCTTT.